This paragraph covers one TCR beta chain sequence. Its specificity is unknown. The ends lost 4 bases at V and 3 bases at J; junction bases unmatched: 4. Germline values: CDR1 LGHNA, CDR2 YNFKEQ. The CDR3 loop spans 15 amino acids. The data are from a study of cytomegalovirus exposure and HLA in healthy donors. The overall study: As an earlier analysis found, around 170 million T cells yielded 95 million to 130 million unique TCR beta sequences. Study results and limitations: What TCR beta sequences reportedly achieved was accurate prediction of HLA-A and HLA-B alleles in most subjects.

Primers for the PCR totalled 60 Vbeta and 13 Jbeta. Using immunoSEQ multiplex PCR, the repertoire was profiled, and TCRdb retains in-frame clones only, with some absent. The sample yields approximately 90,000 clones, roughly 80% seen once. The receptor was derived from a man under 40 in good health and CMV-seronegative. Sequencing was performed on PBMCs. The rearrangement uses TRBV4-2 and TRBJ2-1; TRBD1 agrees at 9 bases. CDR3 in amino acids: CASSLGTGYYNEQFF. The CDR3 bases are TGTGCCAGCAGCCTGGGGACAGGGTACTACAATGAGCAGTTCTTC.